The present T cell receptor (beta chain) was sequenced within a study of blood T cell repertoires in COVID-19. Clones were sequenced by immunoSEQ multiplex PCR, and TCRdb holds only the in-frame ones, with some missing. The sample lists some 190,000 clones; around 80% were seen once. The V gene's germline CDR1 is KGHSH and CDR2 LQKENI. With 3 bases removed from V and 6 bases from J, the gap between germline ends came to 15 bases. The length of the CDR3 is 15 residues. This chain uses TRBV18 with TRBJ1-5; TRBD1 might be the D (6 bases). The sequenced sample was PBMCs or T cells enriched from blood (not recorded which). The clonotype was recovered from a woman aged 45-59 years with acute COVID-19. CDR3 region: CASSPAGGDGQPQHF. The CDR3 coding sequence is TGTGCCAGCTCACCGGCGGGGGGCGATGGTCAGCCCCAGCATTTT.